This T cell receptor (beta chain) appears in the sequencing data of a study of T cell responses to AZD1222 COVID-19 vaccine (dated by TCRdb to about 2021). Regarding the study in general: AZD1222 recipients with second doses at about 4 weeks or about 12 weeks were pooled, because spike-specific TCR depth and breadth did not differ between schedules. TCR sequencing covered 233 trial participants: nearly 210 given two doses of AZD1222 and 26 given two doses of MenACWY control vaccine. Enrollment into the trials was organized by age into subgroups of 18-55, 56-69 and 70-plus years, and those subgroups contained roughly 150, 30 and 60 TCR-sequenced participants, respectively.

Worth noting for this clone: Its binding antigen is unknown. Nothing much larger sits one base from this clone, and base qualities are not available.

Based on the germline V gene, the CDR1 and CDR2 sequences are SQVTM and ANQGSEA. From its cysteine to its phenylalanine, the CDR3 spans 13 amino acids. Kept here is only the CDR3 DNA, which spans 39 bases and is read in frame from base 1. Deletion took 7 bases off V and 5 bases off J, with a span of 14 bases between the germline ends. The CDR3 regions of human TCRbeta chains were analyzed by immunosequencing. From the authors' description of their analysis: TCRs in the repertoires were matched against a reference library of SARS-CoV-2-specific TCRs that had been generated with the MIRA antigen-specificity platform. Breadth was defined as the fraction of unique TCRs that were SARS-CoV-2-associated, and depth was defined as the fraction of total T cells that were SARS-CoV-2-associated. Using the MIRA data, each spike-specific TCR was assigned both to the spike region to which the TCR was reactive and to a CD4 or CD8 class. Log10-transformed breadth and depth values were compared by one-way ANOVA with Sidak's multiple comparisons tests. The table comes from immuneACCESS by way of TCRdb, which keeps in-frame sequences with V and J called. Part of the clones is missing from these tables; in studies checked, under half for an unresolved V gene and the rest for unknown reasons. From that table come the V and J calls and clone size; the DNA was used to work out D and trimming. This sample is represented by more than 140,000 clones; about nine tenths of them were singletons. The ten largest clones take up less than 2.5% of the sample.

The meaning of the sample's time point label: baseline before first vaccination. The vaccinee samples were drawn from two UK trials, COV001 and COV002, one of which was a single-blind randomized controlled phase 2/3 trial testing AZD1222 (ChAdOx1 nCoV-19) in healthy adults. For TCRbeta chain sequencing, PBMC samples from trial participants were taken at day 0 and at day 28 after the second dose. Broad study findings and their caveats: Vaccine-associated CD4 TCRs spanned the whole spike protein, with dominant responses in regions 160-218 and 743-854. Most participants were white British and females outnumbered males, and the authors suggested that clonal diversity may have been underestimated. Only a handful of AZD1222 recipients were SARS-CoV-2 seropositive at baseline, limiting conclusions about previously exposed vaccinees. Epitopes outside the regions mutated in the B.1.351 and B.1.1.7 variants were reportedly recognized by nearly half of the unique spike-specific TCRs. After two AZD1222 doses, spike-specific TCR breadth and depth were significantly higher than at day 0 and than in MenACWY recipients. Because no day 14 peak-response samples were available, the repertoires could be characterized only after the peak T cell response. The 56-69-year group was small, and its depth increase did not reach significance, likely because of low power.

This chain is built from TRBV29-1 and TRBJ2-2; the D segment cannot be called with confidence. The sample was peripheral blood, taken on day 0 of AZD1222 vaccination. The sequence derives from an adult in good health. The sequenced DNA is TGCAGCGCCCAACGGGCCCGGACCGGGGAGCTGTTTTTT. It codes for CSAQRARTGELFF.